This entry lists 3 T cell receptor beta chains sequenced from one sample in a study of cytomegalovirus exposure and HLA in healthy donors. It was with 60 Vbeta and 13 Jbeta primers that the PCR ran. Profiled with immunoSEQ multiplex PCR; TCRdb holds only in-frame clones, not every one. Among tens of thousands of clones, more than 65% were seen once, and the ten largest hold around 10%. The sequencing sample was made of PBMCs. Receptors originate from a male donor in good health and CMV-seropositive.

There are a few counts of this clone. The CDR3 reads CASSFSTEGSEAFF. In DNA form, the CDR3 reads TGTGCCAGCAGCTTTTCTACGGAGGGCTCTGAAGCTTTCTTT. The chain employs TRBV5-6 and TRBJ1-1; D ambiguous. This CDR3 spans 14 amino acids. Trimming stripped 2 bases from V and 6 bases from J, with 14 bases between. Germline V lookup: CDR1 SGHDT, CDR2 YYEEEE.

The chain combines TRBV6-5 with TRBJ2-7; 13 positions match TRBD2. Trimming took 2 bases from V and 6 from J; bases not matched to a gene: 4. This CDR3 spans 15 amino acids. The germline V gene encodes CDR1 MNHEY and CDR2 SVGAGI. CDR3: CASSYTGLAGVEQYF. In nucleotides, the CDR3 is TGTGCCAGCAGTTACACCGGACTAGCGGGGGTCGAGCAGTACTTC.

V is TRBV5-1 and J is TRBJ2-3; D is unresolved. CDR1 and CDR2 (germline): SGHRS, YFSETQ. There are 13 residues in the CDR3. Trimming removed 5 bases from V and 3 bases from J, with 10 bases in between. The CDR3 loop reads CASSRRETDTQYF. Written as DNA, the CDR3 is TGCGCCAGCAGTCGGAGAGAGACAGATACGCAGTATTTT.